Listed here are 5 T cell receptor beta chains from one sample, sequenced in a study of tumor-infiltrating lymphocytes in primary liver carcinoma (dated by TCRdb to 2016 to 2017). Without any cell sorting, total RNA and DNA were co-extracted from about 20-30 mg of bulk tissue using the AllPrep DNA/RNA mini kit. Data came from an Illumina HiSeq 2500. TCRbeta-specific cDNA was reverse-transcribed from 500 ng total RNA using a constant-region primer and ProtoScript II reverse transcriptase. TCRbeta libraries were built with three nested multiplex PCR rounds, a slightly modified ARM-PCR procedure. Each of the first two PCR rounds ran for nine to ten cycles and used multiplex TRBV1-TRBV30 forward primers together with a Cbeta reverse primer. The public reads were reprocessed in TCRdb via fastp at Q25 and MiXCR, keeping in-frame beta chains. CDR3 protein sequences are deduplicated, and each keeps its most common genes and DNA. The sample yields tens of thousands of distinct CDR3 sequences; roughly four fifths were counted once. The ten most abundant clones make up about 32% of the sample.

What was sequenced was liver tumor tissue from sampling region 5. What the cell subset or site label conveys for this sample: tumor region T5, tumor centre. The source is a woman younger than 45 with primary liver carcinoma and hepatitis B virus infection.

As to this clonotype: Since no conserved phenylalanine or tryptophan closes the CDR3, a read error is the likely cause. The J gene is TRBJ2-7, the V gene TRBV30; D gene uncertain. This CDR3 is built from 14 residues. Germline CDR1 reads GTSNPN; CDR2 reads SVGIG (reference sequence). V was pared by 4 bases and J by 3 bases, with 16 bases between. The CDR3 region is CAWNDLFDGYEQYL. As DNA, the CDR3 is TGTGCCTGGAACGACTTATTTGACGGCTACGAGCAGTACTTA.

As concerns this clonotype: At one end, the junction sequence differs from germline, possibly due to a read error. The CDR3 protein is CASSQLGIVAEDSDTQYF. For the CDR3, the DNA is TGCGCCAGTAGCCAACTAGGCATAGTAGCTGAAGATTCGGATACGCAGTATTTT. The chain joins TRBV4-1 to TRBJ2-3, with D maybe TRBD2 (5 bases). The germline V gene has CDR1 MGHRA and CDR2 YSYEKL. The CDR3 contains 18 residues.

To note about this clonotype: This CDR3 fails to terminate in the conserved phenylalanine or tryptophan, so it likely reflects a read error. The chain links TRBV11-2 to TRBJ2-7, with a weak D call TRBD1 (7 bases). In germline, CDR1 is SGHAT, CDR2 FQNNGV. V dropped 6 bases and J dropped 2 bases, with 23 bases sitting between them. The CDR3 consists of 17 residues. As DNA, the CDR3 is TGTGCCAGCAGTGTCACAGGAGGGGGCCCTTGGACCTACGAGCAGTACTCC. Protein sequence: CASSVTGGGPWTYEQYS.

Comment on this clonotype: A junction end diverges from the germline sequence, so it may reflect a read error. V gene TRBV11-3 combines with J gene TRBJ1-1; D possibly corresponds to TRBD1 (6 bases). CDR3 size: 14 residues. Germline CDR1 SGHNT, CDR2 YENEEA. In DNA, the CDR3 is TGTGCCAGCGGCTTAGAAATAGGGGGCACTGAAGCTTTCTTT. Its translation is CASGLEIGGTEAFF.

The CDR3 loop is CASSGLGLDQPQHF. In DNA, the CDR3 is TGTGCCAGTAGTGGTCTGGGATTAGATCAGCCCCAGCATTTT. V gene TRBV19 combines with J gene TRBJ1-5; D is uncertain. The V gene's germline CDR1 is LNHDA and CDR2 SQIVND (reference sequence). The CDR3 length is 14 residues. The V end lost 5 bases, the J end lost 5 bases, and 13 bases lay between the germline ends.